This entry lists 2 T cell receptor beta chains sequenced from one sample in a study of blood T cells in healthy people across ages. Then a second PCR, running about 6 to 12 cycles, was carried out with a sample-barcoded 5' primer and a J-beta primer mix. TCRdb reprocessed the 5' RACE reads via MiXCR and lists one record per CDR3 protein. The table has about 720,000 distinct CDR3 sequences, 25% seen once. The same specimen was also included in a second study, on T cells of mothers and their children.

The sample consisted of blood. These receptors were collected from a boy younger than 18 in good health.

V gene TRBV6-5 combines with J gene TRBJ1-2, with 8 bases matching TRBD1. V lost 0 bases, J lost 6 bases, and 3 bases stayed unmatched. The germline V gene encodes CDR1 MNHEY and CDR2 SVGAGI. The CDR3 is 14 residues long. The CDR3 bases are TGTGCCAGCAGTTACTCGACAGGGGAGAATGGCTACACCTTC. It yields the protein CASSYSTGENGYTF.

This clonotype was seen a handful of times. This chain links TRBV7-6 with TRBJ2-1, with 10 bases lining up with TRBD2. The CDR3 consists of 17 residues. The germline V gene has CDR1 SGHVS and CDR2 FNYEAQ. The V gene end was trimmed by 4 bases and the J gene end by 9 bases; junction bases not matched to a gene: 15. The CDR3 DNA follows: TGTGCCAGCAGCTGGGTAGCGGGGGGCAGTCCGGATCTTGAGCAGTTCTTC. This sequence encodes CASSWVAGGSPDLEQFF.